Given below is one T cell receptor beta chain in context. This table comes from immunoSEQ multiplex PCR, and its TCRdb copy is limited to in-frame clones, with some not included. The data contain roughly 500,000 clones, around 87% of them singletons. This entry belongs to a study of blood T cell repertoires in COVID-19. The wider study: Sites across the United States, Italy and Spain contributed samples from acute and convalescent COVID-19. Sources were T cells, B-cell-depleted T cells, or PBMCs; the material itself was cDNA or gDNA.

Grouping used clinical history reported by participants in a survey and questionnaire. Symptom resolution, clearance, or two negative PCRs marked the recovered donors of Cohort 3. The clonotype originates from a middle-aged woman who had recovered from COVID-19. The specimen sequenced was PBMCs or T cells enriched from blood (not recorded which).

CDR3 coding DNA: TGTGCCAGCAGCATTGGGACTAGCGGGGGAACCTACGAGCAGTACTTC. It yields the protein CASSIGTSGGTYEQYF. The V gene is TRBV9, the J gene TRBJ2-7, with 14 bases aligning to TRBD2. V trimming: 4 bases; J trimming: 2 bases; junction bases outside the gene matches: 5. This CDR3 comprises 16 residues. Germline V CDR1 and CDR2: SGDLS, YYNGEE.